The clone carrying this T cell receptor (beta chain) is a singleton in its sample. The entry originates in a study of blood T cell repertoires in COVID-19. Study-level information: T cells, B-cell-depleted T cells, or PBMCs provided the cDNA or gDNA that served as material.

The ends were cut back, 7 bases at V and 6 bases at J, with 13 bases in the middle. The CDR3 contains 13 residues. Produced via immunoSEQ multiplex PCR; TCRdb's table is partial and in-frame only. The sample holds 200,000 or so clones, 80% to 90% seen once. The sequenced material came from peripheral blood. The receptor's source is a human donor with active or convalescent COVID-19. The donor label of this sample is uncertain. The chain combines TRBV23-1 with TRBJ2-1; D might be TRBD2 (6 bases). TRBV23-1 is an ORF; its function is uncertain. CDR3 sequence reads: CASKPLGGNEQFF. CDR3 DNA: TGCGCCAGCAAGCCCCTGGGGGGCAATGAGCAGTTCTTC.